Below, 19 T cell receptor beta chains from the same sample are listed, as sequenced in a study of blood T cell repertoires in COVID-19. Produced via immunoSEQ multiplex PCR; TCRdb's table is partial and in-frame only. This sample has 45,000 to 60,000 clones; approximately 84% occur once, and the top ten carry about a tenth. Sequencing input: peripheral blood. The receptor set was obtained from a man older than 75 with COVID-19, enrolled during active disease.

This CDR3 is CASSFQGAPYGYTF. The CDR3 nucleotides read TGTGCCAGCAGTTTTCAGGGGGCGCCCTATGGCTACACCTTC. The V call is TRBV6-5, the J call TRBJ1-2, with 8 bases that match TRBD1. The germline CDR1 and CDR2 sequences are MNHEY and SVGAGI. The V gene end was trimmed by 4 bases and the J gene end by 4 bases; junction bases not matched to a gene: 5. CDR3 length: 14 residues.

This clone was seen once. The genes are TRBV5-6 and TRBJ2-3, with 9 bases matching TRBD2. From germline, CDR1 is SGHDT and CDR2 YYEEEE. The CDR3 runs to 17 residues. J was trimmed by 4 bases and V by 3 bases; bases with no gene match: 12. CDR3 sequence: CASSSRGSGSHADTQYF. CDR3 DNA sequence: TGTGCCAGCAGCTCAAGGGGTAGCGGGAGCCATGCAGATACGCAGTATTTT.

The chain uses TRBV6-2 or TRBV6-3 and TRBJ1-1, with TRBD1 as a possible D gene (5 bases). This CDR3 region has 13 residues. Per germline, CDR1 MNHEY and CDR2 SVGEGT. V lost 5 bases, J lost 5 bases, and 12 bases lay in between. CDR3 region: CASSPRTTTEAFF. The DNA for the CDR3 is TGTGCCAGCAGTCCCCGGACAACGACTGAAGCTTTCTTT.

The chain combines TRBV6-5 with TRBJ1-1; TRBD1 is a possible D gene (6 bases). This CDR3 spans 16 amino acids. V lost 4 bases and J 0 bases, leaving 15 bases between the germline ends. Germline CDR1 and CDR2: MNHEY and SVGAGI. The CDR3 reads CASSLSGHLLNTEAFF. CDR3 in DNA: TGTGCCAGCAGTTTATCGGGACACCTCTTGAACACTGAAGCTTTCTTT.

V gene TRBV2 combines with J gene TRBJ1-3; 8 bases align to TRBD1. Germline V gene data show CDR1 as SNHLY and CDR2 as FYNNEI. V was pared by 9 bases and J by 4 bases, with 5 bases of the junction left unmatched. CDR3 length: 13 amino acids. CDR3 sequence reads: CASQGARGNTIYF. For the CDR3, the DNA is TGTGCCAGTCAGGGGGCGCGGGGAAACACCATATATTTT. Based on the CDR3 plus reference TRBV2 and TRBJ1-3, the full variable domain is EPEVTQTPSHQVTQMGQEVILRCVPISNHLYFYWYRQILGQKVEFLVSFYNNEISEKSEIFDDQFSVERPDGSNFTLKIRSTKLEDSAMYFCASQGARGNTIYFGEGSWLTVV.

The table lists this clone with a few counts. This chain joins TRBV6-5 and TRBJ2-1; D is unresolved. The CDR3 contains 11 residues. Germline V gives CDR1 MNHEY, CDR2 SVGAGI. Trimming removed 5 bases at V and 9 bases at J, with 8 bases between. The CDR3 is CASSTSGEQFF. The CDR3 DNA reads TGTGCCAGCAGTACCTCGGGTGAGCAGTTCTTC.

The chain is built from TRBV5-1 and TRBJ2-5, with D perhaps matching TRBD2 (5 bases). This CDR3 is 14 amino acids long. The V gene lost 1 base and the J gene lost 2 bases, with 9 bases spanning the gap. In germline, CDR1 is SGHRS, CDR2 YFSETQ. The CDR3, as DNA: TGCGCCAGCAGCTTGCCGGGAAATCAAGAGACCCAGTACTTC. Translating it yields CASSLPGNQETQYF.

The chain links TRBV7-2 to TRBJ2-3; 9 nucleotides line up with TRBD2. The CDR3 has 15 amino acids. In germline, CDR1 is SGHTA, CDR2 FQGNSA. V trimming: 5 bases; J trimming: 0 bases; junction bases outside the gene matches: 3. The CDR3 bases are TGTGCCAGCAGCGTCCTAGCGGGGAGCACAGATACGCAGTATTTT. Translating it yields CASSVLAGSTDTQYF. Looking up the rest from reference TRBV7-2 and TRBJ2-3 gives the full variable domain: GAGVSQSPSNKVTEKGKDVELRCDPISGHTALYWYRQSLGQGLEFLIYFQGNSAPDKSGLPSDRFSAERTGGSVSTLTIQRTQQEDSAVYLCASSVLAGSTDTQYFGPGTRLTVL.

The V and J genes are TRBV5-1 and TRBJ2-3; 15 bases match TRBD2. Looked up from germline, CDR1 is SGHRS and CDR2 is YFSETQ. The CDR3 covers 15 residues. V lost 7 bases, J lost 3 bases, and 3 bases stayed unmatched. This CDR3 is CASRTSGRGTDTQYF. As DNA, the CDR3 is TGCGCCAGCCGGACTAGCGGGAGGGGAACAGATACGCAGTATTTT. The whole variable domain, filled in from reference TRBV5-1 and TRBJ2-3, reads KAGVTQTPRYLIKTRGQQVTLSCSPISGHRSVSWYQQTPGQGLQFLFEYFSETQRNKGNFPGRFSGRQFSNSRSEMNVSTLELGDSALYLCASRTSGRGTDTQYFGPGTRLTVL.

V and J are TRBV7-2 and TRBJ2-5; unclear D gene. The V gene's germline CDR1 is SGHTA and CDR2 FQGNSA. The V and J ends lost 5 bases and 5 bases respectively, with 9 bases between them. The CDR3 loop spans 12 amino acids. In nucleotides, the CDR3 is TGTGCCAGCAGCCCGACTGAGGAGACCCAGTACTTC. Protein product: CASSPTEETQYF.

V usage is TRBV19 and J usage is TRBJ1-3; D gene ambiguous. CDR3 length: 16 residues. The germline V gene has CDR1 LNHDA and CDR2 SQIVND (reference sequence). V dropped 5 bases and J dropped 0 bases, with 14 bases sitting between them. CDR3 DNA sequence: TGTGCCAGTAGTCTCCAACAGCATGCCTCTGGAAACACCATATATTTT. It codes for CASSLQQHASGNTIYF.

V gene TRBV10-3 combines with J gene TRBJ2-3, with D possibly being TRBD2 (6 bases). Germline lookup yields CDR1 ENHRY and CDR2 SYGVKD. Between the trimmed V and J ends, which lost 11 bases and 3 bases, there was a span of 18 bases. The CDR3 totals 14 residues. The CDR3, as DNA: TGTGCCGCCCGGACGCGGGGTTTTACAGATACGCAGTATTTT. It specifies CAARTRGFTDTQYF.

The chain combines TRBV3-1 (or the pseudogene TRBV3-2) with TRBJ2-5; TRBD2 agrees at 7 bases. Looked up from germline, CDR1 is LGHDT and CDR2 is YNNKEL (reference sequence). With 1 base clipped from V and 1 base from J, the junction kept 15 bases outside the gene matches. This CDR3 is built from 19 residues. The CDR3 spells CASSQGAYRGPSGQETQYF. The CDR3 nucleotides are TGTGCCAGCAGCCAAGGAGCCTACCGGGGTCCTAGCGGCCAAGAGACCCAGTACTTC.

V and J are TRBV9 and TRBJ2-2; 10 bases line up with TRBD2. Germline CDR1 and CDR2: SGDLS and YYNGEE. The V segment lost 3 bases and the J segment 5 bases; nucleotides outside the gene matches: 10. This CDR3 is built from 17 residues. Here the CDR3 DNA reads TGTGCCAGCAGCGCTCCAACTAGCGGGATGGGAACCGGGGAGCTGTTTTTT. It encodes CASSAPTSGMGTGELFF. Full variable domain (missing parts from reference TRBV9 and TRBJ2-2): DSGVTQTPKHLITATGQRVTLRCSPRSGDLSVYWYQQSLDQGLQFLIQYYNGEERAKGNILERFSAQQFPDLHSELNLSSLELGDSALYFCASSAPTSGMGTGELFFGEGSRLTVL.

The chain carries TRBV4-3 and TRBJ2-5; TRBD1 matches at 11 bases. Germline CDR1 LGHNA, CDR2 YSLEER. V shed 1 base and J 4 bases; nucleotides not matched to a gene: 5. CDR3 length: 16 residues. The CDR3 here is CASSQGDRGDGETQYF. The DNA for the CDR3 is TGCGCCAGCAGCCAAGGGGACAGGGGGGACGGAGAGACCCAGTACTTC.

This chain uses TRBV12-3 or TRBV12-4 with TRBJ1-5; 8 nucleotides line up with TRBD1. Trimming at V came to 7 bases and at J to 6 bases, leaving 5 bases not matched to a gene. The CDR3 is made up of 13 amino acids. The CDR3 sequence is CASNGQGSQPQHF. The CDR3 nucleotides read TGTGCCAGCAATGGACAGGGAAGTCAGCCCCAGCATTTT.

This clone was detected only a few times. The chain has TRBV7-2 and TRBJ1-5; perhaps TRBD1 as D (6 bases). V was clipped by 2 bases and J by 2 bases, with 10 bases between them. This CDR3 has 15 residues. Germline V gives CDR1 SGHTA, CDR2 FQGNSA. CDR3 residues: CASSLYRDGNQPQHF. CDR3 DNA sequence: TGTGCCAGCAGCTTATACAGGGACGGCAATCAGCCCCAGCATTTT.

The gene calls are TRBV2 and TRBJ2-7, with 7 bases matching TRBD2. V was clipped by 7 bases and J by 3 bases; unmatched bases: 15. CDR1 is SNHLY, CDR2 FYNNEI, per germline. The CDR3 covers 16 residues. As DNA, the CDR3 is TGTGCCAGCACCTTCGGTGAGGCTAGCGGTGGCTACGAGCAGTACGTC. This sequence encodes CASTFGEASGGYEQYV.

The chain joins TRBV6-1 to TRBJ1-2, with 10 positions matching TRBD1. The germline gives CDR1 MNHNS, CDR2 SASEGT. The CDR3 contains 15 residues. V gave up 6 bases and J gave up 1 base; unmatched junction bases: 5. The CDR3 sequence is CASRGTGANNYGYTF. DNA for the CDR3: TGTGCCAGCAGGGGGACAGGGGCGAATAACTATGGCTACACCTTC.